The present T cell receptor beta chain was sequenced within a study of cytomegalovirus exposure and HLA in healthy donors. At the level of the study: Unique TCRs from HLA-typed donors, 70 million to 100 million of them, were held in an early data release. Study results and limitations: Among TCR beta chains, those listed as cytomegalovirus-associated numbered approximately 150. An analysis done earlier found most TCR beta V segments productive about 87% or about 30% of the time.

The ends lost 8 bases at V and 4 bases at J; junction bases unmatched: 7. This CDR3 comprises 13 residues. The germline gives CDR1 GTSNPN, CDR2 SVGIG (reference sequence). Concerning this clone itself: Its antigen is undetermined.

Unrecorded immune exposures were likely, despite nominal health at sampling. Both 60 Vbeta primers and 13 Jbeta primers went into the PCR. This table comes from immunoSEQ multiplex PCR, and its TCRdb copy is limited to in-frame clones, with some not included. The sample gives approximately 110,000 clones, around 75% of which show up once; about 2.2% is in the top ten. This clonotype was obtained from a man aged 30-40 years in good health and CMV-seronegative. This chain connects TRBV30 to TRBJ1-4, with TRBD1 matching over 7 bases. The sequenced sample was PBMCs. CDR3: CAVRQGGNEKLFF. The DNA of the CDR3 is TGTGCCGTTAGACAGGGAGGTAATGAAAAACTGTTTTTT.